These T cell receptor beta chains were read from a single sample in a study of cytomegalovirus exposure and HLA in healthy donors. Sequencing used immunoSEQ multiplex PCR; TCRdb keeps in-frame clones, though not all of them. The sample carries over 120,000 clones, roughly 70% recorded once. The sequenced sample was PBMCs. The source is a man under 40 in good health and CMV-seronegative. Both conserved end residues are part of each CDR3. A D gene is named only where the DNA matches it firmly. Clone size is shown for a subset of rows, as once, few, many or a class of expanded clone.

CASSGQGAEDTQYF,TGTGCCAGCAGTGGACAGGGGGCAGAAGATACGCAGTATTTT,TRBV2,once,TRBD1,TRBJ2-3
CGRARKGNQPQHF,TGTGGACGTGCAAGGAAGGGGAATCAGCCCCAGCATTTT,TRBV12-2,once,NA,TRBJ1-5
CASSVRQGNGYTF,TGTGCCAGCAGTGTAAGGCAGGGGAATGGCTACACCTTC,TRBV2,NA,NA,TRBJ1-2
CASRQYNQETQYF,TGTGCCAGCAGACAATATAACCAAGAGACCCAGTACTTC,TRBV27,NA,NA,TRBJ2-5
CASSTQFWGYTF,TGTGCCAGCAGTACACAGTTTTGGGGCTACACCTTC,TRBV6-5,NA,NA,TRBJ1-2
CASSGRGRGAGELFF,TGTGCCAGCAGTGGCAGGGGCAGGGGAGCCGGGGAGCTGTTTTTT,TRBV2,NA,NA,TRBJ2-2
CASSSLQGLNTEAFF,TGTGCCAGCAGTTCCCTACAGGGACTGAACACTGAAGCTTTCTTT,TRBV6-5,once,NA,TRBJ1-1
CAARTSVPYEQYF,TGTGCCGCCAGGACTAGCGTACCCTACGAGCAGTACTTC,TRBV9,NA,TRBD2,TRBJ2-7
CASSYSGTGVGNTIYF,TGTGCCAGCAGTTACTCGGGGACAGGGGTAGGAAACACCATATATTTT,TRBV6-5,NA,TRBD1,TRBJ1-3
CASSQLTGGSNYEQYF,TGTGCCAGCAGCCAGTTGACAGGGGGGTCGAACTACGAGCAGTACTTC,TRBV4-2,NA,TRBD1,TRBJ2-7
CASRSSGTYYNEQFF,TGTGCCAGCAGGTCTAGCGGGACCTATTACAATGAGCAGTTCTTC,TRBV2,once,TRBD2,TRBJ2-1
CASSTAWGAVNEQYF,TGTGCCAGCAGCACAGCTTGGGGAGCGGTAAACGAGCAGTACTTC,TRBV5-5,NA,NA,TRBJ2-7
CASSSGLAGDGELFF,TGTGCCAGCAGCTCCGGACTAGCGGGAGACGGGGAGCTGTTTTTT,TRBV5-5,NA,TRBD2,TRBJ2-2
CASSLDRSGNTIYF,TGTGCCAGCAGCTTGGACAGGTCCGGAAACACCATATATTTT,TRBV5-6,NA,NA,TRBJ1-3